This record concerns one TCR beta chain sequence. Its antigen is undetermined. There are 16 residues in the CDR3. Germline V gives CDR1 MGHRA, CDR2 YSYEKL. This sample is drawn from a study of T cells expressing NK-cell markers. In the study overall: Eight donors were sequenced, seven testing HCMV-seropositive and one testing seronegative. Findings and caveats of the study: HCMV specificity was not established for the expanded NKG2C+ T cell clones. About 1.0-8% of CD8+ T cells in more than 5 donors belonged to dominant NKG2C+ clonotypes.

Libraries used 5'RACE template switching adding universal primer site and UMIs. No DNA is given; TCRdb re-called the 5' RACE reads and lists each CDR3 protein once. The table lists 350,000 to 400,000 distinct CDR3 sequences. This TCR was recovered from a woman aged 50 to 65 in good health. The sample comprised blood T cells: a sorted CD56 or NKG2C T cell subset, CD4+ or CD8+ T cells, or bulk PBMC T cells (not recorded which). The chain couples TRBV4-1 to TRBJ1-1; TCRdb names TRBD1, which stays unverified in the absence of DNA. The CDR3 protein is CASSQPRDKLDTEAFF.